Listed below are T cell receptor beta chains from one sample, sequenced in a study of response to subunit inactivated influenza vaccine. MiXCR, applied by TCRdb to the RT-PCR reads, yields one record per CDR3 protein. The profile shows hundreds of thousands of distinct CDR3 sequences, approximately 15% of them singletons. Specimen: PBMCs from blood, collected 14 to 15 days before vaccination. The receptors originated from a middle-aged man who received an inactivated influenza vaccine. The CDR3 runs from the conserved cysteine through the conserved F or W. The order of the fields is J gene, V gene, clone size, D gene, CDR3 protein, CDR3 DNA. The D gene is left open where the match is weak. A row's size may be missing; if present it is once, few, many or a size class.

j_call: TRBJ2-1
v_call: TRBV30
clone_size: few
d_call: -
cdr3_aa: CAWSRVYNEQFF
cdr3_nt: TGTGCCTGGAGCAGGGTTTACAATGAGCAGTTCTTC

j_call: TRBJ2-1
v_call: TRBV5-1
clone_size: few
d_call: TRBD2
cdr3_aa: CASSLEGTSGGGNEQFF
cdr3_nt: TGCGCCAGCAGCTTGGAGGGGACTAGCGGGGGAGGTAATGAGCAGTTCTTC

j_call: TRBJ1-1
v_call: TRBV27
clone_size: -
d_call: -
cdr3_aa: CASRQTRNTEAFF
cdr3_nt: TGTGCCAGCAGGCAGACGAGGAACACTGAAGCTTTCTTT

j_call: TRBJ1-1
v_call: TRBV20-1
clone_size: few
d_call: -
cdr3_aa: CSARELDKEEAFF
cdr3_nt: TGCAGTGCTAGAGAACTGGACAAAGAAGAAGCTTTCTTT

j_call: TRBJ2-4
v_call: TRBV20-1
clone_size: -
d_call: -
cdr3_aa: CSASPGTLAKNIQYF
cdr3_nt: TGCAGTGCCTCCCCAGGGACCCTAGCCAAAAACATTCAGTACTTC

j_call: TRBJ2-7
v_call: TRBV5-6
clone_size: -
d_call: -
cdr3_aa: CASSKGYREQYF
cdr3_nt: TGTGCCAGCAGCAAGGGCTACCGAGAGCAGTACTTC

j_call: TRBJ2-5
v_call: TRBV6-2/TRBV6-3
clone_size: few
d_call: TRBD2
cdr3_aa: CASSYSSGRLEETQYF
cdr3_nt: TGTGCCAGCAGTTACTCCAGCGGGAGGTTGGAGGAGACCCAGTACTTC

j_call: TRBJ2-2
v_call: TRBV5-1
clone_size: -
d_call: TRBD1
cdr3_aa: CASSSRDRVAGELFF
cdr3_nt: TGCGCCAGCAGCTCCCGGGACAGGGTCGCCGGGGAGCTGTTTTTT

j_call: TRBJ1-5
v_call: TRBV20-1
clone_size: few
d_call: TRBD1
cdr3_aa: CSASGQGYQPQHF
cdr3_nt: TGCAGTGCTAGCGGACAGGGGTATCAGCCCCAGCATTTT

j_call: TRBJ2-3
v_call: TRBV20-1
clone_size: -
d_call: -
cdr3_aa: CSARGGATGSTDTQYF
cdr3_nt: TGCAGTGCTAGAGGGGGAGCCACAGGAAGCACAGATACGCAGTATTTT

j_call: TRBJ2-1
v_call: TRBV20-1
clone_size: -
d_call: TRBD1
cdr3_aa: CSARWGQGALNEQFF
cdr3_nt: TGCAGTGCTAGATGGGGACAGGGGGCGCTCAATGAGCAGTTCTTC

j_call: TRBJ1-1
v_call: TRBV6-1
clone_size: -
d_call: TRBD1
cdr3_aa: CASTQGQAGEAFF
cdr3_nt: TGTGCCAGCACCCAGGGACAGGCGGGTGAAGCTTTCTTT

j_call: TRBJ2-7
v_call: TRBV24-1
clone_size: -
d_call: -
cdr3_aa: CATSALDSPTYEQYF
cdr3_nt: TGTGCCACCAGTGCGTTGGACAGCCCTACCTACGAGCAGTACTTC

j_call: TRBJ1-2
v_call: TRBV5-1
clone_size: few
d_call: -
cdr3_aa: CASSPDTYVYGYTF
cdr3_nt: TGCGCCAGCAGCCCGGACACTTACGTCTATGGCTACACCTTC

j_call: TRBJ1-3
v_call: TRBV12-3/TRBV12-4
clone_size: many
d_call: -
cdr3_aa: CASSRFLNTIYF
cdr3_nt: TGTGCCAGCAGTCGGTTCTTAAACACCATATATTTT

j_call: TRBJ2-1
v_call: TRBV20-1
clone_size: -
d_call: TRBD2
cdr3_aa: CSAQRAGGNNEQFF
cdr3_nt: TGCAGTGCCCAGCGAGCGGGAGGTAACAATGAGCAGTTCTTC

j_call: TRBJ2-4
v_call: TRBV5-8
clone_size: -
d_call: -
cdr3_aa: CASSLDWGLGTKNIQYF
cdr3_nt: TGTGCCAGCAGCTTGGACTGGGGCCTCGGAACCAAAAACATTCAGTACTTC

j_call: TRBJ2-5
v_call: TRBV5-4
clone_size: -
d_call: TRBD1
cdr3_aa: CASSLAGQGATKETQYF
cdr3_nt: TGTGCCAGCAGCTTGGCCGGACAGGGGGCAACTAAAGAGACCCAGTACTTC

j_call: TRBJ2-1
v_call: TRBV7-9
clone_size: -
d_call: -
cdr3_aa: CASSLGHTEAQFF
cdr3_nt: TGTGCCAGCAGCTTAGGACACACTGAGGCGCAGTTCTTC

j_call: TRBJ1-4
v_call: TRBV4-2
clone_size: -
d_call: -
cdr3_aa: CASSPRGDEKLFF
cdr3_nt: TGTGCCAGCAGCCCGCGGGGGGACGAAAAACTGTTTTTT

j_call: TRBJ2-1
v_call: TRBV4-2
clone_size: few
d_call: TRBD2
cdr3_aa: CASSQDPGLAGVFSYNEQFF
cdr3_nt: TGTGCCAGCAGCCAAGATCCGGGACTAGCGGGAGTTTTTTCCTACAATGAGCAGTTCTTC

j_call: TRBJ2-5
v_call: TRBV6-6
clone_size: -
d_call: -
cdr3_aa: CASTEIGWETQYF
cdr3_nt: TGTGCCAGCACCGAAATAGGGTGGGAGACCCAGTACTTC

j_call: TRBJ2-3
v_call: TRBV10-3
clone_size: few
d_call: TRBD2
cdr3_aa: CATERGGDTDTQYF
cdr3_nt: TGTGCCACAGAGCGGGGGGGGGACACAGATACGCAGTATTTT

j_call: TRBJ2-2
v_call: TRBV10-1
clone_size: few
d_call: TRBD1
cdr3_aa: CASGQATNTGELFF
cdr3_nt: TGCGCCAGCGGACAGGCGACTAACACCGGGGAGCTGTTTTTT

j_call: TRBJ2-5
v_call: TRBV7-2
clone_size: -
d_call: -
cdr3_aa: CASSLGIQLQETQYF
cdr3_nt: TGTGCCAGCAGCTTAGGAATACAGCTACAAGAGACCCAGTACTTC

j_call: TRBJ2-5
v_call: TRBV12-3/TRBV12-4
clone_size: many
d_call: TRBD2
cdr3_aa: CASSAGRAQYF
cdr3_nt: TGTGCCAGCAGTGCAGGGAGGGCCCAGTACTTC

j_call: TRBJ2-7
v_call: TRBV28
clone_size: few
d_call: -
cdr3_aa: CASSLWHSTLTTNEQYF
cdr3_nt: TGTGCCAGCAGTTTATGGCATTCAACACTGACTACCAACGAGCAGTACTTC

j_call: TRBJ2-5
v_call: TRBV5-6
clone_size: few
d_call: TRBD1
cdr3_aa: CASSWDRETQYF
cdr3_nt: TGTGCCAGCAGCTGGGACAGGGAGACCCAGTACTTC

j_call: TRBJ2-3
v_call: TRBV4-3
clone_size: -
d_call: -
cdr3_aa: CASSQDESLGTQYF
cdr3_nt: TGCGCCAGCAGCCAAGATGAGTCCTTAGGTACGCAGTATTTT

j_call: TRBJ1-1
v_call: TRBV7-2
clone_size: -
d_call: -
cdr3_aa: CASSFEPLREAFF
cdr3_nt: TGTGCCAGCAGCTTTGAACCCCTTAGGGAAGCTTTCTTT

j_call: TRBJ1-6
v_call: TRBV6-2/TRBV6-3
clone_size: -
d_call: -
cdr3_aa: CASSWGTSSPLHF
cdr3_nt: TGTGCCAGCAGTTGGGGGACGAGTTCACCCCTCCACTTT

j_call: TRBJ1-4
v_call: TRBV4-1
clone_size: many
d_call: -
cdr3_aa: CASSQGFNEKLFF
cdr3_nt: TGCGCCAGCAGCCAGGGGTTTAATGAAAAACTGTTTTTT

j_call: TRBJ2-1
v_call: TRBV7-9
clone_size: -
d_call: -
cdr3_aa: CASSSLKGRSYNEQFF
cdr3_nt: TGTGCCAGCAGCTCACTGAAGGGCCGTAGTTACAATGAGCAGTTCTTC

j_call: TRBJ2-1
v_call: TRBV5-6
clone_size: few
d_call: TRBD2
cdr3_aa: CASSLGLALGYNEQFF
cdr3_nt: TGTGCCAGCAGCCTCGGACTAGCATTAGGGTACAATGAGCAGTTCTTC

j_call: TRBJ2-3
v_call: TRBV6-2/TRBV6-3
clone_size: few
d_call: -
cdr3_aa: CASSLTRNTDTQYF
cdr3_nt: TGTGCCAGCAGTTTAACTCGAAACACAGATACGCAGTATTTT

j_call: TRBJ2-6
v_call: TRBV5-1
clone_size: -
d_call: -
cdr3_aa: CASSLVTLVSGANVLTF
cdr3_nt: TGCGCCAGCAGCTTGGTTACTTTAGTCTCTGGGGCCAACGTCCTGACTTTC

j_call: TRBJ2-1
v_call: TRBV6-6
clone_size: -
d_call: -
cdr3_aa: CASSPDPRNEQFF
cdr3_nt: TGTGCCAGCAGTCCGGACCCCCGCAATGAGCAGTTCTTC

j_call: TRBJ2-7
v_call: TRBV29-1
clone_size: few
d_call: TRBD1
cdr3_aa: CSGGQGFEQYF
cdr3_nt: TGCAGCGGTGGACAGGGGTTCGAGCAGTACTTC

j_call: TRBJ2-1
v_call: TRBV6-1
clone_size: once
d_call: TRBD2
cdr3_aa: CASKQPGGGIYNEQFF
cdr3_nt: TGTGCCAGCAAACAACCCGGGGGGGGGATTTACAATGAGCAGTTCTTC

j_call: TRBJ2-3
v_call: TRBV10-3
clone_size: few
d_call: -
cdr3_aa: CAISESRADTQYF
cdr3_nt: TGTGCCATCAGTGAGTCAAGAGCAGATACGCAGTATTTT

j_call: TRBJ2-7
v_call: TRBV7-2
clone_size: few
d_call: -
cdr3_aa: CASSLVARGPYEQYF
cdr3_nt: TGTGCCAGCAGCTTAGTTGCCCGAGGGCCCTACGAGCAGTACTTC

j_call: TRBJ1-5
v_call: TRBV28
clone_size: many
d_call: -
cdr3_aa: CASSPDSNQPQHF
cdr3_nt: TGTGCCAGCAGTCCTGATAGCAATCAGCCCCAGCATTTT

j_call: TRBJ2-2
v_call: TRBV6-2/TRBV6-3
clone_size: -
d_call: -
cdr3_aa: CASSPWGGPGLFF
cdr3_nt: TGTGCCAGCAGCCCTTGGGGAGGCCCCGGGCTGTTTTTT

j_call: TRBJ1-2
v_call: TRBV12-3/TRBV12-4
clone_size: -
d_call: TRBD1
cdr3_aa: CASSLGQGGFYGYTF
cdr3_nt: TGTGCCAGCAGTTTGGGACAGGGCGGGTTCTATGGCTACACCTTC

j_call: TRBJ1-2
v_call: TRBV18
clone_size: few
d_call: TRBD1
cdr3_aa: CASSPMKGQGDYGYTF
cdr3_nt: TGTGCCAGCTCACCTATGAAAGGACAGGGAGACTATGGCTACACCTTC

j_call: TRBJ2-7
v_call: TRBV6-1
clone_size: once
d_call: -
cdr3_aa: CASSEIRGYYEQYF
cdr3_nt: TGTGCCAGCAGTGAAATACGGGGGTACTACGAGCAGTACTTC

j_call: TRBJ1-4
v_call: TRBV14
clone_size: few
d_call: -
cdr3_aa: CASSQGIHSTATNEKLFF
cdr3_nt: TGTGCCAGCAGCCAAGGGATACACAGTACCGCAACTAATGAAAAACTGTTTTTT

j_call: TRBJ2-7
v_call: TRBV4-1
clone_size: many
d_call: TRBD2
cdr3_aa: CASSLQGTSGAYEQYF
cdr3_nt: TGCGCCAGCAGCCTACAAGGCACTAGCGGGGCCTACGAGCAGTACTTC

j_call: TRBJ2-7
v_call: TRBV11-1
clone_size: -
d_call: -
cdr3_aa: CASSPASVSYEQYF
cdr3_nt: TGTGCCAGCAGCCCAGCTAGCGTCTCCTACGAGCAGTACTTC

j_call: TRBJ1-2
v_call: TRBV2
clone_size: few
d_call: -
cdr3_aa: CASIREANYGYTF
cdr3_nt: TGTGCCAGCATAAGAGAAGCTAACTATGGCTACACCTTC

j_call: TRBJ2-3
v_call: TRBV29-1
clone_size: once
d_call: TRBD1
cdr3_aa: CSVEGPRGSFTDTQYF
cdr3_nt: TGCAGCGTTGAAGGGCCCAGGGGGTCCTTCACAGATACGCAGTATTTT

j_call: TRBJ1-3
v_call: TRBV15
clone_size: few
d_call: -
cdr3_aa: CATSRRTTGTGNTIYF
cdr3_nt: TGTGCCACCAGCAGAAGGACAACTGGGACTGGAAACACCATATATTTT

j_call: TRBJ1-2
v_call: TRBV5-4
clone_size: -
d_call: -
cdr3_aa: CASSLEGLGYGYTF
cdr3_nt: TGTGCCAGCAGCTTGGAGGGGCTTGGCTATGGCTACACCTTC

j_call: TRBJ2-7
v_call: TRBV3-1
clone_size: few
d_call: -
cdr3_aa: CASSRNWGYEQYF
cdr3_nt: TGTGCCAGCAGCCGGAATTGGGGATACGAGCAGTACTTC

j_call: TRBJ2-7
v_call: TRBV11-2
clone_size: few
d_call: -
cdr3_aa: CASSPMGSPSYEQYF
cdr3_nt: TGTGCCAGCAGCCCTATGGGGAGTCCTTCCTACGAGCAGTACTTC